These 9 T cell receptor beta chains originate from one sample sequenced in a study of T cell repertoires in MIS-A myocarditis. Assay used: immunoSEQ multiplex PCR; TCRdb lists only in-frame clones, some missing. The table has about 6,600 clones, approximately 81% seen once. The sequencing sample was made of right inferior lung lobe tissue obtained at autopsy. These receptors originate from a young man with fulminant myocarditis from multisystem inflammatory syndrome in adults (MIS-A) after COVID-19.

For the CDR3, the DNA is TGCGCCAGCAGCGCGACGGTTATGAACACTGAAGCTTTCTTT. Translated: CASSATVMNTEAFF. The V and J genes are TRBV5-1 and TRBJ1-1; D gene ambiguous. Germline V gene lookup returns CDR1 SGHRS and CDR2 YFSETQ. Deletions cut 4 bases from V and 0 bases from J, with 10 bases between. The CDR3 contains 14 residues.

V usage is TRBV21-1 and J usage is TRBJ2-7; the table assigns TRBD2, which was not confirmed against the DNA. TRBV21-1 is a listed pseudogene. This CDR3 spans 13 amino acids. The CDR3 spells CASSKPEAYEQYF. Written as DNA, the CDR3 is TGTGCCAGCAGCAAACCAGAAGCGTACGAGCAGTACTTC.

The chain is built from TRBV15 and TRBJ2-7, with D uncertain. Germline-derived CDR1 and CDR2 are LNHNV and YYDKDF (reference sequence). The V and J ends lost 0 bases and 5 bases respectively, with 8 bases between them. The CDR3 extends over 13 amino acids. CDR3 sequence reads: CATSRDPLNEQYF. CDR3 DNA sequence: TGTGCCACCAGCAGAGACCCCTTAAACGAGCAGTACTTC.

This clone was observed once. CDR3 protein: CASSPVLLSTYEQYF. The DNA of the CDR3 is TGTGCCAGCTCACCAGTCCTACTATCGACCTACGAGCAGTACTTC. The rearrangement uses TRBV18 and TRBJ2-7; D call uncertain. Per the germline V gene, CDR1 is KGHSH and CDR2 is LQKENI. The CDR3 is 15 residues long. The V end lost 2 bases, the J end lost 2 bases, and 13 bases lay between the germline ends.

This clone was recorded only once. V usage is TRBV29-1 and J usage is TRBJ2-7, with 7 positions matching TRBD1. Trimming took 5 bases from V and 3 from J; bases not matched to a gene: 13. Germline CDR1 and CDR2: SQVTM and ANQGSEA. CDR3 length equals 15 residues. CDR3 DNA sequence: TGCAGCGTTAAAGGGGGCGCAGGAGTTAACTACGAGCAGTACTTC. Translating gives CSVKGGAGVNYEQYF.

The chain uses TRBV7-8 and TRBJ2-7, with no clear D. This CDR3 is 12 amino acids long. Looked up from germline, CDR1 is SGHVS and CDR2 is FQNEAQ. Trimming shortened V by 1 base and J by 1 base, and 2 bases separated the two germline ends. CDR3 region: CASSLGSYEQYF. Written as DNA, the CDR3 is TGTGCCAGCAGCTTAGGATCCTACGAGCAGTACTTC.

Here the CDR3 DNA reads TGTGCCTGGACTCGCGGGGGGCAAACCTACGAGCAGTACTTC. It specifies CAWTRGGQTYEQYF. The chain has TRBV30 and TRBJ2-7; 8 nucleotides align to TRBD2. Germline CDR1 is GTSNPN and CDR2 is SVGIG (reference sequence). V trimming: 4 bases; J trimming: 2 bases; junction bases outside the gene matches: 7. The CDR3 spans 14 residues.

The rearrangement uses TRBV6-5 and TRBJ2-3; D tentatively reads TRBD1 or TRBD2 (6 bases each). Trimming shortened V by 10 bases and J by 3 bases, and 14 bases separated the two germline ends. CDR3 length: 13 residues. Germline V CDR1 and CDR2: MNHEY, SVGAGI. The DNA for the CDR3 is TGTGCCAAAAGGGGGGCCTGGACAGATACGCAGTATTTT. It is translated as CAKRGAWTDTQYF.

This chain connects TRBV3-1 (or the pseudogene TRBV3-2) to TRBJ1-6; no definite D call. Germline V gives CDR1 LGHDT, CDR2 YNNKEL (reference sequence). Trimming shortened V by 0 bases and J by 13 bases, and 10 bases separated the two germline ends. The CDR3 extends over 13 amino acids. In DNA form, the CDR3 reads TGTGCCAGCAGCCAAGATGGGCCATTGCCCCTCCACTTT. The encoded protein is CASSQDGPLPLHF.